The 26 T cell receptor beta chains reported below all come from one sample, sequenced in a study of shared clonotypes between healthy human individuals. Sequenced by immunoSEQ multiplex PCR; TCRdb stores in-frame clones only, minus some. The sample has more than 550,000 clones; approximately 72% are singletons. Sequencing was done on a sample of memory CD4+ T cells sorted from blood. The subset: CD45RA-negative fraction. Receptors were obtained from a woman in her 30s in good health.

The chain is built from TRBV9 and TRBJ2-7; 7 nucleotides match TRBD1. The J segment lost 4 bases and the V segment lost 2 bases, leaving 3 bases of the junction unmatched. Germline loops: CDR1 SGDLS, CDR2 YYNGEE. The CDR3 spans 13 residues. The CDR3 DNA reads as TGTGCCAGCAGCGTCGGGACAGAATACGAGCAGTACTTC. Translation: CASSVGTEYEQYF.

This chain joins TRBV7-3 and TRBJ1-2; D gene unclear. V was shortened by 5 bases and J by 0 bases, with 7 bases between the two germline ends. Germline V gene sequence: CDR1 SGHTA, CDR2 FQGTGA. CDR3 length: 13 residues. The CDR3: CASSPRANYGYTF. Written as DNA, the CDR3 is TGTGCCAGCAGCCCAAGGGCTAACTATGGCTACACCTTC.

The chain uses TRBV2 and TRBJ2-5; no firm D call. Between the trimmed V and J ends, which lost 7 bases and 2 bases, there was a span of 5 bases. The CDR3 extends over 11 amino acids. Germline lookup yields CDR1 SNHLY and CDR2 FYNNEI. CDR3 sequence: CASKTQETQYF. CDR3 nucleotide sequence: TGTGCCAGCAAGACACAAGAGACCCAGTACTTC.

The chain uses TRBV6-5 and TRBJ2-7, with 10 positions matching TRBD1. The CDR3 has 14 amino acids. V trimming: 6 bases; J trimming: 4 bases; junction bases outside the gene matches: 6. The germline CDR1 and CDR2 sequences are MNHEY and SVGAGI. The CDR3 bases are TGTGCCAGCAGAAAGGGACAGGGGAGGTACGAGCAGTACTTC. It specifies CASRKGQGRYEQYF.

The gene calls are TRBV29-1 and TRBJ1-1; D might be TRBD1 (6 bases). Germline assignment: CDR1 SQVTM and CDR2 ANQGSEA. CDR3 length: 12 amino acids. V lost 4 bases and J 9 bases, leaving 15 bases between the germline ends. CDR3: CSVGMGGQKAFF. The DNA of the CDR3 is TGCAGCGTTGGGATGGGTGGACAGAAAGCTTTCTTT.

This chain links TRBV5-4 with TRBJ2-6; D remains ambiguous. Per the germline V gene, CDR1 is SGHNT and CDR2 is YYREEE (reference sequence). CDR3 size: 17 residues. Trimming removed 2 bases at V and 0 bases at J, with 12 bases between. CDR3 loop: CASSFEGFGSGANVLTF. Here the CDR3 DNA reads TGTGCCAGCAGCTTTGAAGGGTTCGGCTCTGGGGCCAACGTCCTGACTTTC.

The rearrangement uses TRBV14 and TRBJ2-2, with 8 bases aligning to TRBD1. The germline CDR1 and CDR2 sequences are SGHDN and FVKESK. V lost 4 bases, J lost 2 bases, and 6 bases stayed unmatched. CDR3 length: 16 amino acids. CDR3 nucleotides: TGTGCCAGCAGCCCACTCGACAGGGGTAACACCGGGGAGCTGTTTTTT. Protein sequence: CASSPLDRGNTGELFF.

The sample holds a few counts of this clone. This chain uses TRBV6-1 with TRBJ1-5; a possible D gene is TRBD1 (5 bases). The length of the CDR3 is 13 residues. Trimming shortened V by 4 bases and J by 7 bases, and 11 bases separated the two germline ends. CDR1 and CDR2 (germline): MNHNS, SASEGT. In DNA, the CDR3 is TGTGCCAGCAGTGTCCAGGGAGGGCAGCCCCAGCATTTT. This sequence encodes CASSVQGGQPQHF.

The chain is built from TRBV19 and TRBJ2-2; TRBD2 aligns across 14 bases. The CDR3 runs 16 residues. V lost 2 bases, J lost 6 bases, and 2 bases stayed unmatched. The germline CDR1 and CDR2 sequences are LNHDA and SQIVND (reference sequence). CDR3 sequence reads: CASSITGLAGAGELFF. In DNA, the CDR3 is TGTGCCAGTAGTATAACGGGACTAGCGGGAGCCGGGGAGCTGTTTTTT.

This CDR3 is CASSFPREGRETQYF. CDR3 DNA sequence: TGTGCCAGCAGCTTCCCCCGGGAGGGCCGGGAGACCCAGTACTTC. The chain uses TRBV5-4 and TRBJ2-5, with 8 nucleotides matching TRBD2. The V segment lost 2 bases and the J segment 5 bases; nucleotides outside the gene matches: 8. The CDR3 contains 15 residues. Germline V gene sequence: CDR1 SGHNT, CDR2 YYREEE (reference sequence).

The chain joins TRBV19 to TRBJ2-7; perhaps TRBD1 as D (6 bases). The CDR3 is 15 residues long. V gave up 1 base and J gave up 2 bases, with 12 bases separating them. Germline CDR1 LNHDA, CDR2 SQIVND (reference sequence). The CDR3 DNA reads TGTGCCAGTAGTATAGGAGGACAGCCTACCTACGAGCAGTACTTC. This translates into CASSIGGQPTYEQYF.

This clone was detected only a few times. The chain has TRBV7-2 and TRBJ1-1; D unclear. V was pared by 6 bases and J by 3 bases, with 11 bases between. CDR1 SGHTA and CDR2 FQGNSA come from the germline V gene. The CDR3 loop spans 13 amino acids. The CDR3 region has the DNA TGTGCCAGCAGTAACCAGGCGGACACTGAAGCTTTCTTT. It specifies CASSNQADTEAFF.

The J gene is TRBJ2-5, the V gene TRBV5-4; 10 bases fit TRBD2. Germline lookup yields CDR1 SGHNT and CDR2 YYREEE (reference sequence). Losses at the gene ends were 5 bases for V and 4 bases for J; bases not matched to a gene: 8. The CDR3 has 15 residues. The CDR3 DNA reads TGTGCCAGCAGTGCTAGCGGGAGCGCGGTAGAGACCCAGTACTTC. Its protein product is CASSASGSAVETQYF. The variable domain in full, with the rest retrieved from reference TRBV5-4 and TRBJ2-5, is ETGVTQSPTHLIKTRGQQVTLRCSSQSGHNTVSWYQQALGQGPQFIFQYYREEENGRGNFPPRFSGLQFPNYSSELNVNALELDDSALYLCASSASGSAVETQYFGPGTRLLVL.

This clone was seen a few times. The chain joins TRBV4-1 to TRBJ2-7, with D perhaps assigned TRBD1 or TRBD2 (5 bases each). The ends were cut back, 4 bases at V and 0 bases at J, with 22 bases in the middle. Germline V lookup: CDR1 MGHRA, CDR2 YSYEKL. The CDR3 has 18 residues. CDR3 bases: TGCGCCAGCAGCCTAGGGTATGCCGGGACCGAAGGCTCCTACGAGCAGTACTTC. Protein sequence: CASSLGYAGTEGSYEQYF.

V is TRBV27 and J is TRBJ2-7, with D perhaps matching TRBD2 (6 bases). CDR3 length: 14 residues. From germline, CDR1 is MNHEY and CDR2 SMNVEV (reference sequence). V was trimmed by 5 bases and J by 0 bases, leaving 11 bases between them. The CDR3 is CASSPTGSSYEQYF. Here the CDR3 DNA reads TGTGCCAGCAGTCCTACCGGGAGCTCCTACGAGCAGTACTTC.

V usage is TRBV21-1 and J usage is TRBJ1-1; TRBD1 was called by the table and not checked on the DNA. TRBV21-1 is a recognized pseudogene. The CDR3 has 19 amino acids. The CDR3 protein is CASSVPTGTGPTSATEAFF. The CDR3 nucleotides are TGTGCCAGCAGCGTACCCACCGGGACAGGGCCTACCTCCGCCACTGAAGCTTTCTTT.

The chain employs TRBV5-1 and TRBJ2-6; D could derive from TRBD1 or TRBD2 (5 bases each). Deletions cut 3 bases from V and 1 base from J, with 11 bases between. Germline V CDR1 and CDR2: SGHRS, YFSETQ. The CDR3 length is 16 residues. The DNA for the CDR3 is TGCGCCAGCAGCTGGTGGGACGGTTCTGGGGCCAACGTCCTGACTTTC. Its translation: CASSWWDGSGANVLTF.

The chain uses TRBV2 and TRBJ2-3, with 13 nucleotides matching TRBD2. The trim removed 5 bases at V and 1 base at J, leaving 12 bases unmatched. Looked up from germline, CDR1 is SNHLY and CDR2 is FYNNEI. The CDR3 totals 19 residues. The CDR3 DNA sequence: TGTGCCAGCAGTACCTCTCTTAGTGGACTAGCGGGAGGCACAGATACGCAGTATTTT. This sequence encodes CASSTSLSGLAGGTDTQYF.

The chain is built from TRBV28 and TRBJ2-7, with D possibly matching TRBD1 (6 bases). The V gene lost 6 bases and the J gene lost 2 bases, with 14 bases spanning the gap. The germline V gene has CDR1 MDHEN and CDR2 SYDVKM. The CDR3 is made up of 14 amino acids. CDR3 sequence: CASRPRGLTYEQYF. CDR3 nucleotides: TGTGCCAGCAGGCCCAGGGGATTGACCTACGAGCAGTACTTC.

The rearrangement joins TRBV6-1 to TRBJ2-7; 9 bases align to TRBD2. The CDR3 spans 17 residues. Germline V gene lookup returns CDR1 MNHNS and CDR2 SASEGT. With V trimmed by 1 base and J by 6 bases, 13 bases remained unmatched. CDR3 bases: TGTGCCAGCAGTGAAGGAGGAGGAGGGACTAGCTGGTTCGAGCAGTACTTC. Translated, it gives CASSEGGGGTSWFEQYF.

V and J are TRBV18 and TRBJ2-5, with D perhaps TRBD1 (5 bases). V lost 0 bases, J lost 3 bases, and 11 bases lay in between. In germline, CDR1 is KGHSH, CDR2 LQKENI. CDR3 length: 15 amino acids. CDR3 residues: CASSPPWIREETQYF. Written as DNA, the CDR3 is TGTGCCAGCTCACCACCGTGGATCAGGGAAGAGACCCAGTACTTC.

V usage is TRBV19 and J usage is TRBJ2-7; 11 nucleotides agree with TRBD2. CDR1 is LNHDA, CDR2 SQIVND, per germline (reference sequence). Germline trimming cut 6 bases from V and 2 bases from J; bases unmatched to any gene: 6. The CDR3 spans 15 residues. CDR3: CASSAGTSGTYEQYF. The CDR3 coding sequence is TGTGCCAGTAGCGCCGGGACTAGCGGAACCTACGAGCAGTACTTC.

This rearrangement joins TRBV5-1 to TRBJ2-7; possible D gene TRBD1, 6 bases. Trimming took off 0 bases at V and 1 base at J, with 14 bases between the two ends. The CDR3 has 16 residues. The V gene's germline CDR1 is SGHRS and CDR2 YFSETQ. The CDR3 DNA follows: TGCGCCAGCAGCTTGGATACCAGGGGATGGTCCTACGAGCAGTACTTC. This sequence encodes CASSLDTRGWSYEQYF.

V is TRBV14 and J is TRBJ1-3, with D maybe TRBD1 (5 bases). The CDR3 spans 14 residues. Trimming cost V 5 bases and J 5 bases, with 13 bases left between them. Germline V gene sequence: CDR1 SGHDN, CDR2 FVKESK. The CDR3 spells CASSAGRFRNTIYF. Here the CDR3 DNA reads TGTGCCAGCAGCGCGGGACGCTTCAGAAACACCATATATTTT.

This sequence joins TRBV18 and TRBJ1-2; the match to TRBD1 covers 11 bases. The CDR3 contains 15 residues. Germline trimming cut 2 bases from V and 6 bases from J; bases unmatched to any gene: 5. CDR1 is KGHSH and CDR2 is LQKENI in the germline V gene. In nucleotides, the CDR3 is TGTGCCAGCTCACCAGGACAGGGGGCTTCGGATGGCTACACCTTC. It is translated as CASSPGQGASDGYTF.

In regard to this clone: The junction does not match germline at one end; this may be a read error. This chain connects TRBV5-1 to TRBJ1-2, with 8 bases matching TRBD1. The CDR3 has 15 amino acids. Germline CDR1 and CDR2: SGHRS and YFSETQ. The chain's CDR3 is CASSAQTGDAVSSGF. The CDR3 DNA sequence: TGCGCCAGCAGCGCACAGACAGGGGACGCGGTCTCCTCCGGCTTC.